One sample yielded the 24 T cell receptor beta chains listed below, sequenced in a study of T cell responses to AZD1222 COVID-19 vaccine. Some clones are missing from TCRdb's copy, which holds only in-frame ones; the method was immunoSEQ multiplex PCR. The sample holds some 120,000 clones, 90% seen once. This material consisted of peripheral blood, taken on day 0 of AZD1222 vaccination. The receptor set was obtained from an adult in good health.

The chain links TRBV28 to TRBJ1-1; 11 bases are shared with TRBD1. There are 16 residues in the CDR3. After removal of 3 bases from V and 6 bases from J, the junction contained 9 bases not matched to a gene. Germline V CDR1 and CDR2: MDHEN, SYDVKM. CDR3 region: CASSFWDRGYRPEAFF. CDR3 in DNA: TGTGCCAGCAGTTTTTGGGACAGGGGGTATCGACCTGAAGCTTTCTTT.

The J gene is TRBJ2-3, the V gene TRBV5-1; possible D gene TRBD1, 6 bases. Germline V gives CDR1 SGHRS, CDR2 YFSETQ. The CDR3 is made up of 15 amino acids. V was shortened by 6 bases and J by 0 bases, with 14 bases between the two germline ends. The DNA of the CDR3 is TGCGCCAGCACCGAGACGGGACACAGCACAGATACGCAGTATTTT. Translating it yields CASTETGHSTDTQYF.

The chain has TRBV28 and TRBJ2-1, with TRBD2 matching over 11 bases. With 6 bases clipped from V and 7 bases from J, the junction kept 11 bases outside the gene matches. Germline CDR1 is MDHEN and CDR2 is SYDVKM. The CDR3 length is 16 residues. The CDR3 spells CASRSPTSGSFNEQFF. The DNA for the CDR3 is TGTGCCAGCAGGTCCCCAACTAGCGGGAGTTTTAATGAGCAGTTCTTC.

Judged by abundance, this clone is medium-sized. Distinct nucleotide sequences in the sample also encode this CDR3. The chain uses TRBV28 and TRBJ1-2, with TRBD1 identical over 8 bases. The V gene end was trimmed by 5 bases and the J gene end by 2 bases; junction bases not matched to a gene: 4. The germline V gene has CDR1 MDHEN and CDR2 SYDVKM. The CDR3 has 14 amino acids. CDR3 residues: CASSVQGENYGYTF. The CDR3 DNA is TGTGCCAGCAGTGTACAGGGGGAGAACTATGGCTACACCTTC.

About this clone: In the same sample, other DNA sequences code for this CDR3. The chain has TRBV6-5 and TRBJ2-2; no reliable D call. The germline V and J ends were trimmed by 0 bases and 2 bases, with 7 bases remaining between them. Germline loops: CDR1 MNHEY, CDR2 SVGAGI. CDR3 length: 15 amino acids. The CDR3 region has the DNA TGTGCCAGCAGTTACTCGGGCAGAAACACCGGGGAGCTGTTTTTT. This gives the protein CASSYSGRNTGELFF.

The gene calls are TRBV6-2 or TRBV6-3 and TRBJ1-1; D possibly corresponds to TRBD1 (5 bases). CDR1 is MNHEY, CDR2 SVGEGT, per germline. V was clipped by 5 bases and J by 6 bases, with 13 bases between them. CDR3 size: 13 residues. CDR3 DNA: TGTGCCAGCAGTGATCAGGGTCCCCCTGAAGCTTTCTTT. Residues: CASSDQGPPEAFF.

The V and J genes are TRBV11-2 and TRBJ1-2; no clear D gene. Germline V lookup: CDR1 SGHAT, CDR2 FQNNGV. The V end lost 6 bases, the J end lost 7 bases, and 15 bases lay between the germline ends. This CDR3 region has 13 residues. The CDR3 DNA follows: TGTGCCAGCAGACGGATGGGTGCATTTGGCTACACCTTC. It specifies CASRRMGAFGYTF.

In its sample, this clone was seen once. This chain links TRBV24-1 with TRBJ2-3; TRBD2 matches at 9 bases. V was pared by 5 bases and J by 1 base, with 6 bases of the junction left unmatched. Germline-derived CDR1 and CDR2 are KGHDR and SFDVKD. The CDR3 totals 16 residues. CDR3 loop: CATSALSGSGTDTQYF. In nucleotides, the CDR3 is TGTGCCACCAGTGCCCTTAGCGGGAGTGGCACAGATACGCAGTATTTT.

This chain connects TRBV5-1 to TRBJ1-6; perhaps TRBD1 as D (5 bases). The CDR3 is made up of 16 amino acids. Germline V lookup: CDR1 SGHRS, CDR2 YFSETQ. Trimming shortened V by 1 base and J by 8 bases, and 16 bases separated the two germline ends. The CDR3 region is CASSLMPGIVDSPLHF. DNA for the CDR3: TGCGCCAGCAGCTTGATGCCAGGGATCGTAGATTCACCCCTCCACTTT.

The chain's CDR3 is CASSYTRALGNQPQHF. The CDR3 coding sequence is TGTGCCAGCAGTTATACCCGGGCCCTGGGCAATCAGCCCCAGCATTTT. This rearrangement joins TRBV6-5 to TRBJ1-5; D gene unclear. The CDR3 is 16 residues long. The V gene's germline CDR1 is MNHEY and CDR2 SVGAGI. V was trimmed by 3 bases and J by 2 bases, leaving 14 bases between them.

The gene calls are TRBV3-1 (or the pseudogene TRBV3-2) and TRBJ1-4; D may be TRBD1 (6 bases). V lost 0 bases and J 4 bases, leaving 9 bases between the germline ends. This CDR3 has 15 amino acids. Germline CDR1 LGHDT, CDR2 YNNKEL (reference sequence). CDR3 bases: TGTGCCAGCAGCCAAGACCCCAGGGGTAATGAAAAACTGTTTTTT. This gives the protein CASSQDPRGNEKLFF.

V and J are TRBV11-3 and TRBJ2-5; no definite D call. Germline loops: CDR1 SGHNT, CDR2 YENEEA. The CDR3 extends over 13 amino acids. Between the trimmed V and J ends, which lost 0 bases and 5 bases, there was a span of 7 bases. The CDR3 region has the DNA TGTGCCAGCAGCTTAGATGAGGAGGAGACCCAGTACTTC. Residues: CASSLDEEETQYF.

The chain links TRBV28 to TRBJ1-3; no clear D gene. This CDR3 is 15 amino acids long. CDR1 is MDHEN, CDR2 SYDVKM, per germline. V lost 4 bases and J 0 bases, leaving 10 bases between the germline ends. The CDR3 DNA follows: TGTGCCAGCAGTTCCATAGCGCGCTCTGGAAACACCATATATTTT. Translation: CASSSIARSGNTIYF.

The chain combines TRBV9 with TRBJ1-2; 9 nucleotides line up with TRBD1. Trimming at V came to 3 bases and at J to 0 bases, leaving 9 bases not matched to a gene. This CDR3 is built from 17 residues. The germline V gene encodes CDR1 SGDLS and CDR2 YYNGEE. CDR3 bases: TGTGCCAGCAGCGGACTCACAGGGGGCACGGCTAACTATGGCTACACCTTC. Its translation: CASSGLTGGTANYGYTF.

V and J are TRBV28 and TRBJ2-1; D is unclear. Germline values: CDR1 MDHEN, CDR2 SYDVKM. CDR3 size: 15 residues. Deletions cut 5 bases from V and 0 bases from J, with 11 bases between. CDR3 sequence reads: CASSRPVSSYNEQFF. The CDR3 DNA follows: TGTGCCAGCAGTCGACCGGTTAGCTCCTACAATGAGCAGTTCTTC.

The chain has TRBV28 and TRBJ1-4; possibly TRBD1 for D (5 bases). Per germline, CDR1 MDHEN and CDR2 SYDVKM. Trimming removed 6 bases from V and 8 bases from J, with 13 bases in between. The CDR3 totals 13 residues. In DNA form, the CDR3 reads TGTGCCAGCAGAACTCAGGGTAGGGAAAAACTGTTTTTT. As protein: CASRTQGREKLFF.

J is TRBJ1-1 and V is TRBV6-5; no reliable D call. Germline CDR1 reads MNHEY; CDR2 reads SVGAGI. The length of the CDR3 is 13 residues. The V end was cut by 2 bases, the J end by 0 bases, with 4 bases between. Written as DNA, the CDR3 is TGTGCCAGCAGTTACACAGTGAACACTGAAGCTTTCTTT. Translating gives CASSYTVNTEAFF.

This clone was observed a handful of times. The chain combines TRBV5-4 with TRBJ2-2, with TRBD2 identical over 7 bases. Per germline, CDR1 SGHNT and CDR2 YYREEE (reference sequence). The junction had 5 bases not matched to a gene; V was cut back by 9 bases and J by 3 bases. The CDR3 length is 13 residues. The CDR3: CATGLTYTGELFF. CDR3 in DNA: TGTGCCACGGGACTAACTTACACCGGGGAGCTGTTTTTT.

The chain links TRBV28 to TRBJ1-4, with D perhaps TRBD1 (5 bases). CDR1 MDHEN and CDR2 SYDVKM come from the germline V gene. V was cut by 5 bases and J by 5 bases, with 15 bases left in between. There are 15 residues in the CDR3. Written as DNA, the CDR3 is TGTGCCAGCAGTGTCGGGGCGATATGGAATGAAAAACTGTTTTTT. Protein: CASSVGAIWNEKLFF. The full variable domain, rest sourced from reference TRBV28 and TRBJ1-4, is DVKVTQSSRYLVKRTGEKVFLECVQDMDHENMFWYRQDPGLGLRLIYFSYDVKMKEKGDIPEGYSVSREKKERFSLILESASTNQTSMYLCASSVGAIWNEKLFFGSGTQLSVL.

The chain links TRBV28 to TRBJ2-7, with a possible D match to TRBD2 (5 bases). CDR1 is MDHEN and CDR2 is SYDVKM in the germline V gene. The CDR3 totals 15 residues. Between the trimmed V and J ends, which lost 6 bases and 4 bases, there was a span of 19 bases. CDR3 nucleotide sequence: TGTGCCAGCAGCCTGCCGGAGGCGGGCCGATACGAGCAGTACTTC. Its translation: CASSLPEAGRYEQYF. Filled out from reference TRBV28 and TRBJ2-7, the complete variable domain reads DVKVTQSSRYLVKRTGEKVFLECVQDMDHENMFWYRQDPGLGLRLIYFSYDVKMKEKGDIPEGYSVSREKKERFSLILESASTNQTSMYLCASSLPEAGRYEQYFGPGTRLTVT.

The chain has TRBV18 and TRBJ1-4; 7 bases align to TRBD1. Losses at the gene ends were 3 bases for V and 3 bases for J; bases not matched to a gene: 4. CDR3 length: 15 amino acids. The germline gives CDR1 KGHSH, CDR2 LQKENI. CDR3 loop: CASSPRGGSNEKLFF. The CDR3 DNA sequence: TGTGCCAGCTCACCCAGGGGGGGATCTAATGAAAAACTGTTTTTT. The full variable domain, with the rest looked up from reference TRBV18 and TRBJ1-4, is NAGVMQNPRHLVRRRGQEARLRCSPMKGHSHVYWYRQLPEEGLKFMVYLQKENIIDESGMPKERFSAEFPKEGPSILRIQQVVRGDSAAYFCASSPRGGSNEKLFFGSGTQLSVL.

V gene TRBV21-1 combines with J gene TRBJ1-1; the table assigns TRBD1, which was not confirmed against the DNA. TRBV21-1 is classified as a pseudogene. The CDR3 length is 14 residues. This CDR3 is CASSRGGMNTEAFF. Here the CDR3 DNA reads TGTGCCAGCAGCCGAGGGGGTATGAACACTGAAGCTTTCTTT.

The rearrangement uses TRBV24-1 and TRBJ2-1, with D tentatively TRBD1 or TRBD2 (5 bases each). The germline V gene has CDR1 KGHDR and CDR2 SFDVKD. The germline V and J ends were trimmed by 5 bases and 6 bases, with 22 bases remaining between them. The CDR3 covers 17 residues. The CDR3 nucleotides read TGTGCCACCAGTGCCCCAGGTGGGGGTTTAGGTGGCAATGAGCAGTTCTTC. Protein: CATSAPGGGLGGNEQFF.

The chain recombines TRBV19 with TRBJ1-2; 8 bases align to TRBD1. The CDR3 loop spans 13 amino acids. Germline trimming cut 5 bases from V and 8 bases from J; bases unmatched to any gene: 7. CDR1 is LNHDA and CDR2 is SQIVND in the germline V gene (reference sequence). The chain's CDR3 is CASSSQGAGGYTF. CDR3 in DNA: TGTGCCAGTAGTTCCCAGGGGGCCGGGGGCTACACCTTC. Together with reference TRBV19 and TRBJ1-2, the CDR3 gives the full variable domain: DGGITQSPKYLFRKEGQNVTLSCEQNLNHDAMYWYRQDPGQGLRLIYYSQIVNDFQKGDIAEGYSVSREKKESFPLTVTSAQKNPTAFYLCASSSQGAGGYTFGSGTRLTVV.